This T cell receptor (beta chain) was captured in a study of siplizumab effects on memory and regulatory T cells. Study observations and caveats: Proliferating Tregs from siplizumab cultures lacked functional confirmation of suppression. Tracing alloreactive clones into unstimulated subsets worked for only a minor fraction of them.

About this clone itself: Antigen specificity is unknown.

The CDR3 spans 14 residues. V lost 3 bases and J lost 1; bases outside the gene matches: 3. Germline values: CDR1 SEHNR, CDR2 FQNEAQ (reference sequence). Per sample, approximately 100,000 TCR templates were assayed. The protocol was immunoSEQ multiplex PCR, while the TCRdb copy is restricted to in-frame clones and leaves out a portion. The sample shows tens of thousands of clones, roughly nine tenths of them seen only once. The receptor was derived from a human donor in good health. V and J are TRBV7-9 and TRBJ2-7; 7 positions match TRBD2. The sequencing input was naive CD8+ T cells sorted from blood. CDR3 coding DNA: TGTGCCAGCAGCTTTACTAGCGAGTCCTACGAGCAGTACTTC. Translation gives CASSFTSESYEQYF.